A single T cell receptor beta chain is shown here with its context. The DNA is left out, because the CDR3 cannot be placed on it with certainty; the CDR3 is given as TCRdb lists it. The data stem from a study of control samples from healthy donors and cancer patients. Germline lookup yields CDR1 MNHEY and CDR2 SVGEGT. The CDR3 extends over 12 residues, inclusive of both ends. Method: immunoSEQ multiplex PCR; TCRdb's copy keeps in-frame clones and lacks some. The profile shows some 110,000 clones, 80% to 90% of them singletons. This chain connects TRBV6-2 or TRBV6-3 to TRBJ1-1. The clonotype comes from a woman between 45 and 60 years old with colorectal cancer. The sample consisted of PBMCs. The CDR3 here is CASSTSATEAFF.